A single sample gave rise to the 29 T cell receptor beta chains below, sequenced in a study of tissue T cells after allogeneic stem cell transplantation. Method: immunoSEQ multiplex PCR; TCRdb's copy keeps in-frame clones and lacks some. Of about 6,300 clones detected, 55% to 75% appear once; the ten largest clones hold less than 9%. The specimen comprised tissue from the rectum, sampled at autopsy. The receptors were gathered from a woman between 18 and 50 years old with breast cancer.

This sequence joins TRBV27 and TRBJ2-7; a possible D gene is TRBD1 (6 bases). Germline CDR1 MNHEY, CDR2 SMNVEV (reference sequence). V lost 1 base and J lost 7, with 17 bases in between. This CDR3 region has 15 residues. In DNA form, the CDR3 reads TGTGCCAGCAGTTTATGGCCCCCCCGTACAGGGGAGCAGTACTTC. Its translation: CASSLWPPRTGEQYF.

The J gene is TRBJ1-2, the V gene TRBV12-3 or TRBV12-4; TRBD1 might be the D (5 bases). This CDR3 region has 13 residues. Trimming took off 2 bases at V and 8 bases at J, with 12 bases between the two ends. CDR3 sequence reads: CASSLSQGGGYTF. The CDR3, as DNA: TGTGCCAGCAGTTTAAGCCAGGGAGGCGGCTACACCTTC.

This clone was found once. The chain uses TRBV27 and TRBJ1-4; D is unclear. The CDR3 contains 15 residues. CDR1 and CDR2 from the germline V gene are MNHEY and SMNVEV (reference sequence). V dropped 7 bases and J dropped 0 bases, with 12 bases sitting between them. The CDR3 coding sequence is TGTGCCAGCACTTCCCTTAGGGCAACTAATGAAAAACTGTTTTTT. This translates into CASTSLRATNEKLFF. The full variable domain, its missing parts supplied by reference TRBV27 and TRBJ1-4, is EAQVTQNPRYLITVTGKKLTVTCSQNMNHEYMSWYRQDPGLGLRQIYYSMNVEVTDKGDVPEGYKVSRKEKRNFPLILESPSPNQTSLYFCASTSLRATNEKLFFGSGTQLSVL.

CDR3 protein: CASSRAQGNQETQYF. The CDR3 DNA reads TGTGCCAGTAGTCGGGCACAGGGGAACCAAGAGACCCAGTACTTC. The chain carries TRBV19 and TRBJ2-5, with 7 bases that match TRBD1. Germline CDR1 is LNHDA and CDR2 is SQIVND (reference sequence). The CDR3 consists of 15 residues. Germline trimming cut 5 bases from V and 0 bases from J; bases unmatched to any gene: 6. The full variable domain, its missing parts supplied by reference TRBV19 and TRBJ2-5, is DGGITQSPKYLFRKEGQNVTLSCEQNLNHDAMYWYRQDPGQGLRLIYYSQIVNDFQKGDIAEGYSVSREKKESFPLTVTSAQKNPTAFYLCASSRAQGNQETQYFGPGTRLLVL.

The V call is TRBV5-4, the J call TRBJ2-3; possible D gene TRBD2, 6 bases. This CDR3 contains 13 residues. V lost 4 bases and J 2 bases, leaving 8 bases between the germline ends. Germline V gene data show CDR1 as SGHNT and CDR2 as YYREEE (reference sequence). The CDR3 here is CASSGGNTDTQYF. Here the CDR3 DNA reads TGTGCCAGCAGCGGCGGGAACACAGATACGCAGTATTTT.

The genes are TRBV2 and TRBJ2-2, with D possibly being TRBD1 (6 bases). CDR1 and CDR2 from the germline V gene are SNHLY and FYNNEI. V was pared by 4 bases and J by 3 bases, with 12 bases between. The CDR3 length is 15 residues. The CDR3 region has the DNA TGTGCCAGCAGTGTACAGGGATTCGACACCGGGGAGCTGTTTTTT. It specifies CASSVQGFDTGELFF.

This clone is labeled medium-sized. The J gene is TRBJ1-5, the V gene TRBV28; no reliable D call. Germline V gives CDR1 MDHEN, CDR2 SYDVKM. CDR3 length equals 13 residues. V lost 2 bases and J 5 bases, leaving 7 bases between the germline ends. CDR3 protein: CASSLTADQPQHF. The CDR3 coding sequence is TGTGCCAGCAGTTTAACAGCAGATCAGCCCCAGCATTTT.

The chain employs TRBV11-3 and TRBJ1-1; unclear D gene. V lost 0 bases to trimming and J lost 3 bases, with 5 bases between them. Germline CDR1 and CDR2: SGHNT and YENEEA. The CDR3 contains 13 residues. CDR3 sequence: CASSLDSHTEAFF. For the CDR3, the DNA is TGTGCCAGCAGCTTAGACAGCCACACTGAAGCTTTCTTT.

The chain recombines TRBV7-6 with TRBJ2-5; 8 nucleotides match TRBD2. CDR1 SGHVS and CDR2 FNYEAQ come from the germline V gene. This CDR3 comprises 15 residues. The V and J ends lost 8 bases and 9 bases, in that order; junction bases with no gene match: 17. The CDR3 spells CASARGAGAGGSQYF. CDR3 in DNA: TGTGCCAGCGCCAGGGGAGCGGGGGCCGGCGGGTCCCAGTACTTC. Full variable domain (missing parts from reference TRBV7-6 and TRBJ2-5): GAGVSQSPRYKVTKRGQDVALRCDPISGHVSLYWYRQALGQGPEFLTYFNYEAQQDKSGLPNDRFSAERPEGSISTLTIQRTEQRDSAMYRCASARGAGAGGSQYFGPGTRLLVL.

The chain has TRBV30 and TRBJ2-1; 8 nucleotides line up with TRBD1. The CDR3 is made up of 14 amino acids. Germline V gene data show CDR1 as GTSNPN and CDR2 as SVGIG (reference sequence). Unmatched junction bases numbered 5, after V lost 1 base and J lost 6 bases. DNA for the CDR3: TGTGCCTGGAGTGGGGGACAGGCGGTCAATGAGCAGTTCTTC. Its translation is CAWSGGQAVNEQFF.

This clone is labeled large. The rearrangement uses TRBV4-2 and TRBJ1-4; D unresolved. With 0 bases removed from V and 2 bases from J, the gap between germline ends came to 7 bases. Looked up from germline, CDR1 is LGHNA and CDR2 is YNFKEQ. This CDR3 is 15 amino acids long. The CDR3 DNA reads TGTGCCAGCAGCCAAGACGGGCGGACTAATGAAAAACTGTTTTTT. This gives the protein CASSQDGRTNEKLFF.

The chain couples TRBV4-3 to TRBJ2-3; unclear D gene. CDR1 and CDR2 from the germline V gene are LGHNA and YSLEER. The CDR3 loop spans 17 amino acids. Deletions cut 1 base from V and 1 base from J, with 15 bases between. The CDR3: CASSQGAHERGTDTQYF. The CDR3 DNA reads TGCGCCAGCAGCCAAGGGGCGCACGAACGGGGCACAGATACGCAGTATTTT.

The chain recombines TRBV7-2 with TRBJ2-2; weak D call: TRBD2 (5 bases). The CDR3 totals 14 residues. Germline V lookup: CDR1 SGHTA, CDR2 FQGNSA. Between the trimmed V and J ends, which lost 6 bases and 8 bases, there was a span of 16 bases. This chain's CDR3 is CASSKNGGDGELFF. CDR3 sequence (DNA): TGTGCCAGCAGTAAAAACGGAGGTGATGGGGAGCTGTTTTTT.

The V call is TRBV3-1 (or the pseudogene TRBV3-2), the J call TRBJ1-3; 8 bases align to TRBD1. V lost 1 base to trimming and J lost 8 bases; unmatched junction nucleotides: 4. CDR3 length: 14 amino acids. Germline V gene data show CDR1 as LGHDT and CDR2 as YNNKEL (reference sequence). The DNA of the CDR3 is TGTGCCAGCAGCCAAGCGGACAGGGAATACACCATATATTTT. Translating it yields CASSQADREYTIYF.

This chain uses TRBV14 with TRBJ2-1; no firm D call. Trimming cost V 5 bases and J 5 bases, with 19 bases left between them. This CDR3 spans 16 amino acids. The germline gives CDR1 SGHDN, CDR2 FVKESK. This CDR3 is CASSNWKGNLHNEQFF. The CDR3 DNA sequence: TGTGCCAGCAGCAACTGGAAGGGTAACCTACACAATGAGCAGTTCTTC. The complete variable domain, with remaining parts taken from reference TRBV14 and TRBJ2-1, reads EAGVTQFPSHSVIEKGQTVTLRCDPISGHDNLYWYRRVMGKEIKFLLHFVKESKQDESGMPNNRFLAERTGGTYSTLKVQPAELEDSGVYFCASSNWKGNLHNEQFFGPGTRLTVL.

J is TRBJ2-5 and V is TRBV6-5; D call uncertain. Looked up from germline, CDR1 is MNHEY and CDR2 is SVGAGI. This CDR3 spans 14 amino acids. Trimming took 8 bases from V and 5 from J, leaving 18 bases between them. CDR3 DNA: TGTGCCAGCGCCCCCTCTTTGTGGGTTGAGACCCAGTACTTC. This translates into CASAPSLWVETQYF.

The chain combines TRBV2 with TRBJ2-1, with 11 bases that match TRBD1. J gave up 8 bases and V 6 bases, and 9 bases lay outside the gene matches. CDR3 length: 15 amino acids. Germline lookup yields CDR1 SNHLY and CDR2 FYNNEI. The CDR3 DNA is TGTGCCAGCAGCCCATGGGGACAGGGGGACGATGAGCAGTTCTTC. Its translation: CASSPWGQGDDEQFF.

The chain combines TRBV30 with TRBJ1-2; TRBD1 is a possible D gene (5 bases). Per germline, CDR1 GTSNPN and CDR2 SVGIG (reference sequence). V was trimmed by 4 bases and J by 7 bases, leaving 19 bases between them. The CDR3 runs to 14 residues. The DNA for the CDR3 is TGTGCCTGGATTCGAGACGAAGACAGTTCTGGCTACACCTTC. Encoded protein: CAWIRDEDSSGYTF.

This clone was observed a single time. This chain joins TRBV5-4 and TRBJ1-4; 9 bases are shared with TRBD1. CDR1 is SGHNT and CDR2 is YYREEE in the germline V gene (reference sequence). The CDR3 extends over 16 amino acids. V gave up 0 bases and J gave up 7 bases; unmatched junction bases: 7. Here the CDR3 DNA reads TGTGCCAGCAGCTTGGGAAAACAGGGGGCCGGTGAAAAACTGTTTTTT. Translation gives CASSLGKQGAGEKLFF.

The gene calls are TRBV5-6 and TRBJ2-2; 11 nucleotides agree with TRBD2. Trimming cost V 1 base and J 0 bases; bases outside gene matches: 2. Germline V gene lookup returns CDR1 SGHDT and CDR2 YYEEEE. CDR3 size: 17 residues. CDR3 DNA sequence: TGTGCCAGCAGCTTGCTGACTAGCGGGGCGAACACCGGGGAGCTGTTTTTT. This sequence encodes CASSLLTSGANTGELFF. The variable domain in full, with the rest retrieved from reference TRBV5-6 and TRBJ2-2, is DAGVTQSPTHLIKTRGQQVTLRCSPKSGHDTVSWYQQALGQGPQFIFQYYEEEERQRGNFPDRFSGHQFPNYSSELNVNALLLGDSALYLCASSLLTSGANTGELFFGEGSRLTVL.

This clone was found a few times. CDR3 in amino acids: CAWSGLLSSYEQYF. The CDR3 region has the DNA TGTGCCTGGAGTGGCCTCCTCAGCTCCTACGAGCAGTACTTC. The chain employs TRBV30 and TRBJ2-7; D is unclear. The CDR3 runs to 14 residues. Germline V gene data show CDR1 as GTSNPN and CDR2 as SVGIG (reference sequence). The ends were cut back, 1 base at V and 0 bases at J, with 10 bases in the middle.

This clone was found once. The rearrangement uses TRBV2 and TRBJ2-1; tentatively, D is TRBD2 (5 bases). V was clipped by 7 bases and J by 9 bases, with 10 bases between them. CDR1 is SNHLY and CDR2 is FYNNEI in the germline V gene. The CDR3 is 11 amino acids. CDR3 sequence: CASTPTSEQFF. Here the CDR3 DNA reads TGTGCCAGCACCCCAACTAGTGAGCAGTTCTTC.

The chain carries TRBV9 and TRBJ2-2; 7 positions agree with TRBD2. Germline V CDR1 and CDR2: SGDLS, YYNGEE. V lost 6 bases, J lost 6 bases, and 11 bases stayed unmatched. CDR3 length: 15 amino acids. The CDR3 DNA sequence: TGTGCCAGCACCCAAGCGGGGAGGGCTTCCGGGGAGCTGTTTTTT. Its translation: CASTQAGRASGELFF. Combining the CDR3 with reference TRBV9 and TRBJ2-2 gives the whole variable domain DSGVTQTPKHLITATGQRVTLRCSPRSGDLSVYWYQQSLDQGLQFLIQYYNGEERAKGNILERFSAQQFPDLHSELNLSSLELGDSALYFCASTQAGRASGELFFGEGSRLTVL.

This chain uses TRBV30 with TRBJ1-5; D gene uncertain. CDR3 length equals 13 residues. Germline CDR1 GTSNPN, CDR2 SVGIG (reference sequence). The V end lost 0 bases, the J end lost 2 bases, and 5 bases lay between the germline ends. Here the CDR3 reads CAWSVRGNQPQHF. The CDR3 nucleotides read TGTGCCTGGAGTGTAAGGGGCAATCAGCCCCAGCATTTT.

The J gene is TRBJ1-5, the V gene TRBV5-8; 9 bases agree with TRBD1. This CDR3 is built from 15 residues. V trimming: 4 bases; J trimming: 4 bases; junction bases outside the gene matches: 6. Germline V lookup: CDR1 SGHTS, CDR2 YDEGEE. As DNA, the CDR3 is TGTGCCAGCAGCCTGGGACAGGGAGGGAATCAGCCCCAGCATTTT. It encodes CASSLGQGGNQPQHF.

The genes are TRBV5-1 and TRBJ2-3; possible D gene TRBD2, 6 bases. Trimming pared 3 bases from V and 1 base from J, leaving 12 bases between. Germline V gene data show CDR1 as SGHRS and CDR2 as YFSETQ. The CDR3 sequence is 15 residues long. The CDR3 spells CASSWGGGGTDTQYF. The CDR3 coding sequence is TGCGCCAGCAGCTGGGGAGGAGGGGGCACAGATACGCAGTATTTT.

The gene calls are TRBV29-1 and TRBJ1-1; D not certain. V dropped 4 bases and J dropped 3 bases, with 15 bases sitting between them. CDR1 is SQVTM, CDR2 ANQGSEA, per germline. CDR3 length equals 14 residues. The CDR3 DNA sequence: TGCAGCGTTGTAACCCGGGGTCAGGACACTGAAGCTTTCTTT. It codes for CSVVTRGQDTEAFF.

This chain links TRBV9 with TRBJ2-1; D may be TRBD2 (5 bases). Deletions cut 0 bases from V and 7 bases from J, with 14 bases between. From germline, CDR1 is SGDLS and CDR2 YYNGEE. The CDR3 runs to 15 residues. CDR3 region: CASSVGLGALNEQFF. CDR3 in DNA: TGTGCCAGCAGCGTAGGGTTGGGAGCCTTAAATGAGCAGTTCTTC.

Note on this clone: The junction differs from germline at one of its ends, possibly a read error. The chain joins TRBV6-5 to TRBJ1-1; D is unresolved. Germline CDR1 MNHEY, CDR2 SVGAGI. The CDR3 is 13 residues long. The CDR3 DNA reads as TGTGCCAGCAGTTACAAGTGGAACGCTGAAGCTTTCTTT. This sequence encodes CASSYKWNAEAFF.